This TCR beta chain was captured in a study of blood T cell repertoires in COVID-19. The wider study: The United States, Italy and Spain provided the acute and convalescent COVID-19 samples.

Authors' processing steps: Amplifying reference gene primers gave estimates of nucleated cell counts. Sequencing was performed with immunoSEQ multiplex PCR; in TCRdb, only in-frame clones are kept and a portion is missing. V and J calls and clone size are as listed in that table; D and trimming were resolved from the DNA. The data show 100,000 or so clones, with approximately 81% seen just once and around two fifths held by the top ten. Trimming removed 5 bases at V and 2 bases at J, with 7 bases between. This CDR3 spans 13 amino acids. The germline CDR1 and CDR2 sequences are MNHEY and SVGAGI. This clone was seen more than once but under ten times.

Source material: peripheral blood. The chain has TRBV6-5 and TRBJ1-5; unclear D gene. This TCR was recovered from a man older than 75 with acute or convalescent COVID-19. The CDR3 loop is CASSPGGNQPQHF. CDR3 in DNA: TGTGCCAGCAGTCCCGGGGGCAATCAGCCCCAGCATTTT.